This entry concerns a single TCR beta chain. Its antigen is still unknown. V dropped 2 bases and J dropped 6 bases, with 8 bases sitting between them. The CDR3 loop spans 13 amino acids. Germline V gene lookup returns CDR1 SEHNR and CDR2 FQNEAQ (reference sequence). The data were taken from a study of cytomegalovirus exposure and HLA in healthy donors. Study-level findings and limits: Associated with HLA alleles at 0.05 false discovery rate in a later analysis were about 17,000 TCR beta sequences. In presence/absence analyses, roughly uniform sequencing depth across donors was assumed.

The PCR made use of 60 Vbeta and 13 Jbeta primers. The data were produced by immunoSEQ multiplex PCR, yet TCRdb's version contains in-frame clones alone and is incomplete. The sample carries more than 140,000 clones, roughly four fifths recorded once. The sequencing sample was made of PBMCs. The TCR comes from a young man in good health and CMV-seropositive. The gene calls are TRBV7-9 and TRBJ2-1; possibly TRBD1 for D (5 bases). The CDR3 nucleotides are TGTGCCAGCAGCTTACAGGGTGTCAATGAGCAGTTCTTC. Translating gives CASSLQGVNEQFF.